A selection of T cell receptor beta chains follows, all from one sample in a study of blood T cell repertoires in COVID-19. Produced via immunoSEQ multiplex PCR; TCRdb's table is partial and in-frame only. The sample contains 200,000 to 300,000 clones, approximately 84% of which appear only once. The sequenced sample consisted of peripheral blood. The receptors here all came from a woman under 40 who had recovered from COVID-19. The CDR3 runs from the conserved cysteine through the conserved F or W. The order of the fields is D gene, clone size, V gene, J gene, CDR3 DNA, CDR3 protein. D genes are given only for firm matches. Clone size is given for some rows only: seen once, a few or many times, or a class if the clone is expanded.

d_gene: .
abundance: few
v_gene: TRBV4-1
j_gene: TRBJ1-2
CDR3nt: TGCGCCAGCAGCCCCACCGGGACAAACTATGGCTACACCTTC
CDR3aa: CASSPTGTNYGYTF

d_gene: .
abundance: once
v_gene: TRBV18
j_gene: TRBJ1-3
CDR3nt: TGTGCCAGCTCACCGAGAAGTGGACAGCTCTCTGGAAACACCATATATTTT
CDR3aa: CASSPRSGQLSGNTIYF

d_gene: TRBD2
abundance: few
v_gene: TRBV9
j_gene: TRBJ2-5
CDR3nt: TGTGCCAGCAGCGTAGGGTTCGGGGGGAACCAAGAGACCCAGTACTTC
CDR3aa: CASSVGFGGNQETQYF

d_gene: .
abundance: .
v_gene: TRBV18
j_gene: TRBJ1-3
CDR3nt: TGTGCCAGCTCACCAAACAGCAGGTACTCTGGAAACACCATATATTTT
CDR3aa: CASSPNSRYSGNTIYF

d_gene: TRBD2
abundance: .
v_gene: TRBV11-2
j_gene: TRBJ2-5
CDR3nt: TGTGCCAGCAGTCCTACGGGGGGGGGCCAAGAGACCCAGTACTTC
CDR3aa: CASSPTGGGQETQYF

d_gene: TRBD1
abundance: .
v_gene: TRBV7-3
j_gene: TRBJ2-3
CDR3nt: TGTGCCAGCAGCTTAATTGGGACAGGGGTTGGGACAGATACGCAGTATTTT
CDR3aa: CASSLIGTGVGTDTQYF

d_gene: TRBD1
abundance: .
v_gene: TRBV13
j_gene: TRBJ2-3
CDR3nt: TGTGCCAGCAGCGGACCCCGGGACAGACCCACAGATACGCAGTATTTT
CDR3aa: CASSGPRDRPTDTQYF

d_gene: TRBD1
abundance: .
v_gene: TRBV29-1
j_gene: TRBJ1-1
CDR3nt: TGCAGCGTTGAAGATGGGACAGGGGGTCCTTGGGCAAACACTGAAGCTTTCTTT
CDR3aa: CSVEDGTGGPWANTEAFF

d_gene: TRBD1
abundance: once
v_gene: TRBV6-1
j_gene: TRBJ2-3
CDR3nt: TGTGCCAGCAGTGCCCTGACAGGGGGCGAAACAGATACGCAGTATTTT
CDR3aa: CASSALTGGETDTQYF

d_gene: TRBD1
abundance: .
v_gene: TRBV7-2
j_gene: TRBJ2-5
CDR3nt: TGTGCCAGCAGCTTCGCCGGACAGGGGGCTGGGACCCAGTACTTC
CDR3aa: CASSFAGQGAGTQYF

d_gene: TRBD1
abundance: .
v_gene: TRBV2
j_gene: TRBJ1-5
CDR3nt: TGTGCCAGCAGCGGGGACAGGGGGGATCAGCCCCAGCATTTT
CDR3aa: CASSGDRGDQPQHF

d_gene: TRBD1
abundance: .
v_gene: TRBV6-9
j_gene: TRBJ1-1
CDR3nt: TGTGCCAGCAGTTACGGGACAGGGGGCACTGAAGCTTTCTTT
CDR3aa: CASSYGTGGTEAFF

d_gene: .
abundance: .
v_gene: TRBV27
j_gene: TRBJ1-5
CDR3nt: TGTGCCAGCAGTTTTTCGTACAGTCATAGCGGGTATAGCAATCAGCCCCAGCATTTT
CDR3aa: CASSFSYSHSGYSNQPQHF

d_gene: .
abundance: .
v_gene: TRBV5-6
j_gene: TRBJ2-2
CDR3nt: TGTGCCAGCAGCTTGGCAGGGATCGGGGAGCTGTTTTTT
CDR3aa: CASSLAGIGELFF

d_gene: .
abundance: .
v_gene: TRBV4-3
j_gene: TRBJ2-5
CDR3nt: TGCGCCAGCAGCCAAGTAGGAGGGTTAGGAGAGACCCAGTACTTC
CDR3aa: CASSQVGGLGETQYF

d_gene: TRBD1
abundance: .
v_gene: TRBV6-2/TRBV6-3
j_gene: TRBJ1-2
CDR3nt: TGTGCCAGCAGTTTGGGGACAGGCTATTCCTATGGCTACACCTTC
CDR3aa: CASSLGTGYSYGYTF

d_gene: TRBD1
abundance: once
v_gene: TRBV7-2
j_gene: TRBJ1-2
CDR3nt: TGTGCCAGCAGCTTAGGAGGACAGGGGTCCTATGGCTACACCTTC
CDR3aa: CASSLGGQGSYGYTF

d_gene: .
abundance: .
v_gene: TRBV7-9
j_gene: TRBJ1-5
CDR3nt: TGTGCCAGCAGCTTCTCGGAAAACAGGGAAAGCAATCAGCCCCAGCATTTT
CDR3aa: CASSFSENRESNQPQHF